Detailed here is one TCR beta chain. Trimming pared 2 bases from V and 1 base from J, leaving 11 bases between. Germline CDR1 SGHTA, CDR2 FQGTGA. This CDR3 has 15 amino acids. This sample is drawn from a study of blood T cell repertoires in COVID-19. About the research overall: T cells, B-cell-depleted T cells, or PBMCs supplied cDNA or gDNA.

Clones were sequenced by immunoSEQ multiplex PCR, and TCRdb holds only the in-frame ones, with some missing. The sample records approximately 400,000 clones, roughly 90% being singletons. Sequencing used peripheral blood. The rearrangement links TRBV7-3 to TRBJ1-1; D is perhaps TRBD1 (6 bases). This TCR derives from a man aged 40-55 years with acute or convalescent COVID-19. CDR3 residues: CASSLSQGPNTEAFF. The CDR3 DNA reads TGTGCCAGCAGCTTATCCCAGGGGCCGAACACTGAAGCTTTCTTT.